This TCR beta chain was sequenced during a study of Graves' ophthalmopathy and Graves' hyperthyroidism. Study at large: Hyperthyroidism was classified as stable if no ophthalmopathy occurred within 18 months of follow-up.

Findings and caveats of the study: Ophthalmopathy progression cases were predicted by the model with approximately 71% sensitivity and approximately 74% specificity. Blood contained most expanded thyroid clonotypes exceeding 0.001 frequency.

In the case of this clonotype: Its antigen is undetermined.

The V end lost 2 bases, the J end lost 1 base, and 11 bases lay between the germline ends. Germline values: CDR1 SGHAT, CDR2 FQDESV (reference sequence). The CDR3 sequence is 15 residues long. Researchers took RNA transcripts and amplified TCR beta CDR3 regions from them. Following a first-round RT-PCR that used HTBI primers, a second-round multiplex PCR was carried out. TCRdb used MiXCR to reprocess the multiplex PCR reads, holding one entry per CDR3 protein. The repertoire holds more than 1,000,000 distinct CDR3 sequences, with 35% to 40% as singletons. Diagnostic conclusions were grounded in clinical symptoms, serum thyroxine, TRAb, thyroid ultrasound and orbital computed tomography.

Sequences were obtained from peripheral blood or thyroid tissue (not recorded which). The V gene is TRBV11-1, the J gene TRBJ2-5, with D tentatively TRBD1 or TRBD2 (5 bases each). The receptor's source is an adult man with Graves' hyperthyroidism. The CDR3 loop is CASSLKGDRQETQYF. The CDR3 DNA is TGTGCCAGCAGCTTAAAAGGGGACCGCCAAGAGACCCAGTACTTC.